This T cell receptor beta chain appears in the sequencing data of a study of quantifying T cell responses using KT2 cells. Study information: TCR alpha and beta constant-region primers primed reverse transcription of RNA. Estimated efficiency of the T4 ligation step was above 8.5% under optimum conditions. Study-wide points: Even the lowest spike-in, about one KT2 cell per 100,000 PBMC, yielded detectable KT2 sequences. The number of KT2 alpha and beta sequences was a linear function of input KT2 cells.

Unfractionated PBMC were spiked with known numbers of KT2 clone cells. Each cDNA got a UMI-containing oligo ligated at its 3' end. The first PCR ran roughly 4 cycles with an equimolar RC1.1 and RC1.2 beta primer mix. TCRdb passed the UMI-ligation and nested PCR reads through MiXCR, listing each CDR3 protein once. The table shows fewer than 45,000 distinct CDR3 sequences, with more than 15% occurring only once. As concerns this clonotype: Its antigen remains unknown.

J gave up 5 bases and V 0 bases, and 3 bases lay outside the gene matches. Germline-derived CDR1 and CDR2 are SGDLS and YYNGEE. This CDR3 has 14 residues. Input material: PBMCs spiked with cells of the T cell clone KT2. The receptor was derived from a human donor. The genes are TRBV9 and TRBJ2-5; 8 bases fit TRBD2. This chain's CDR3 is CASSVGGTSETQYF. The CDR3 region has the DNA TGTGCCAGCAGCGTAGGTGGGACTAGTGAGACCCAGTACTTC.